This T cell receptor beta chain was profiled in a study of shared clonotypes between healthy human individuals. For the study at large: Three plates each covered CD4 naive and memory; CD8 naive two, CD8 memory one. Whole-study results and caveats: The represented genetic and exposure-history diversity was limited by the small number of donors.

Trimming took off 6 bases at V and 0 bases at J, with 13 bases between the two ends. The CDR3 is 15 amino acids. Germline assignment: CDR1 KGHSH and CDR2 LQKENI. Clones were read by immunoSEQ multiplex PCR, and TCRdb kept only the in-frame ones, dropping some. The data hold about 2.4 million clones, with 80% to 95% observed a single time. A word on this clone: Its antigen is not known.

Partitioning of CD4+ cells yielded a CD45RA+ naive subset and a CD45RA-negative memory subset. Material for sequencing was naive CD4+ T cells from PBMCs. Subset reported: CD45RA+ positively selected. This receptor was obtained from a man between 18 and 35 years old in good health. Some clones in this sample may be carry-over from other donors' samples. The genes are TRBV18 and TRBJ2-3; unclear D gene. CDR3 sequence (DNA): TGTGCCAGCTCGGTCGCGGCTCCGAGCACAGATACGCAGTATTTT. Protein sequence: CASSVAAPSTDTQYF.